The 3 T cell receptor beta chains given below trace back to one sample, sequenced in a study of blood T cells in healthy people across ages. A J-beta primer mix and a sample-barcoded 5' primer were used in a second PCR of roughly 6 to 11 cycles. In TCRdb, the 5' RACE reads were re-called with MiXCR into one record per CDR3 protein. Among roughly 790,000 distinct CDR3 sequences listed, around 46% were seen once. Input material: blood. These receptors were taken from a woman aged 60-75 years in good health.

This clonotype turned up a few times. The chain links TRBV12-3 or TRBV12-4 to TRBJ1-2; D is possibly TRBD1 (5 bases). There are 14 residues in the CDR3. Trimming stripped 3 bases from V and 5 bases from J, with 13 bases between. CDR3 sequence reads: CASSLGGAFYGYTF. CDR3 sequence (DNA): TGTGCCAGCAGTTTGGGTGGGGCATTTTATGGCTACACCTTC.

The chain joins TRBV29-1 to TRBJ2-4; unclear D gene. The DNA end is a closer match to TRBJ2-5, so the J assignment may be wrong. The CDR3 runs 15 residues. Germline V gives CDR1 SQVTM, CDR2 ANQGSEA. CDR3: CSVEDPRVFQETQYF. The CDR3 region has the DNA TGCAGCGTTGAAGATCCCAGAGTATTCCAAGAGACCCAGTACTTC.

Remarks on this clonotype: Given a much more abundant clone one base away, this may be a read error. The chain is built from TRBV29-1 and TRBJ2-1; D is ambiguous. Germline values: CDR1 SQVTM, CDR2 ANQGSEA. The CDR3 covers 13 residues. Trimming took off 3 bases at V and 2 bases at J, with 8 bases between the two ends. The CDR3: CSVETITYNEQFF. The CDR3 DNA follows: TGCAGCGTTGAGACAATAACCTACAATGAGCAGTTCTTC.